This is a list of T cell receptor beta chains from one sample in a study of read filtering for tumor transcriptome and immune sequencing. Each CDR3 protein gets one entry after TCRdb re-called the reads with MiXCR. The top ten clones hold roughly 17% of a sample with approximately 23,000 distinct CDR3 sequences, roughly 20% of them seen once. The sequenced sample was a population of CD138-negative cells sorted from bone marrow. The receptors here all came from a donor at least 40 years old with multiple myeloma. Both conserved end residues are trimmed from each CDR3.

J gene: TRBJ2-2
V gene: TRBV7-8
CDR3 protein: ASNRKKSGYTNTGELF

J gene: TRBJ2-2
V gene: TRBV19
CDR3 protein: ASSRRLAGGSGELF

J gene: TRBJ2-3
V gene: TRBV28
CDR3 protein: ASSSGGVTDTQY

J gene: TRBJ2-1
V gene: TRBV11-2
CDR3 protein: ASSLGAEKNNEQF

J gene: TRBJ2-1
V gene: TRBV10-1
CDR3 protein: ASSDGGLANDEQF

J gene: TRBJ1-1
V gene: TRBV20-1
CDR3 protein: SARDGVVAF

J gene: TRBJ1-1
V gene: TRBV28
CDR3 protein: ASSPTGVRYTEAF

J gene: TRBJ2-1
V gene: TRBV5-1
CDR3 protein: ASKYGGASNEQF

J gene: TRBJ2-1
V gene: TRBV6-2/TRBV6-3
CDR3 protein: ASRRDRGSYNEQF

J gene: TRBJ2-1
V gene: TRBV20-1
CDR3 protein: SARDRSSSYNEQF

J gene: TRBJ2-3
V gene: TRBV28
CDR3 protein: ASSLYRRTSSDTQY

J gene: TRBJ2-5
V gene: TRBV5-4
CDR3 protein: ASSLGGGLQETQY

J gene: TRBJ2-5
V gene: TRBV28
CDR3 protein: ASSSLTSGSLETQY

J gene: TRBJ2-1
V gene: TRBV6-5
CDR3 protein: ASSYRTGGPDNEQF

J gene: TRBJ1-1
V gene: TRBV28
CDR3 protein: ACSRWGTGLNTEAF

J gene: TRBJ2-2
V gene: TRBV4-1
CDR3 protein: ASSQDGGGAGRTGELF

J gene: TRBJ2-3
V gene: TRBV5-1
CDR3 protein: ASSSGTSGPSTDTQY

J gene: TRBJ2-7
V gene: TRBV27
CDR3 protein: ASMASVSYEQY

J gene: TRBJ1-4
V gene: TRBV30
CDR3 protein: AWSGNRGREKLF

J gene: TRBJ2-7
V gene: TRBV5-1
CDR3 protein: ASSSRWASGYEQY

J gene: TRBJ2-5
V gene: TRBV28
CDR3 protein: ASSLYRGRQETQY

J gene: TRBJ1-4
V gene: TRBV7-9
CDR3 protein: ASSRRPGQGSEKLF

J gene: TRBJ2-3
V gene: TRBV5-5
CDR3 protein: AGSAHASGIADTQY

J gene: TRBJ2-7
V gene: TRBV29-1
CDR3 protein: SVLAISYEQY

J gene: TRBJ2-1
V gene: TRBV20-1
CDR3 protein: SARPLAGVYDEQF

J gene: TRBJ2-1
V gene: TRBV12-3/TRBV12-4
CDR3 protein: ASSTLAGDGGNEQF

J gene: TRBJ2-1
V gene: TRBV5-1
CDR3 protein: ASSVQGGSYNEQF

J gene: TRBJ1-6
V gene: TRBV20-1
CDR3 protein: SAGTAGYNSPLH

J gene: TRBJ2-1
V gene: TRBV28
CDR3 protein: ASSLLAGGPGEQF

J gene: TRBJ2-3
V gene: TRBV7-2
CDR3 protein: ASSLYGTDTQY

J gene: TRBJ2-5
V gene: TRBV2
CDR3 protein: ASKPEGGETQY

J gene: TRBJ2-7
V gene: TRBV7-8
CDR3 protein: ASRGASGRPEQY

J gene: TRBJ1-2
V gene: TRBV10-3
CDR3 protein: AISEPRGGEAGYT

J gene: TRBJ1-5
V gene: TRBV11-2
CDR3 protein: ASSPGHYRPQH

J gene: TRBJ2-2
V gene: TRBV28
CDR3 protein: ASRADGLAGPYGELF

J gene: TRBJ2-2
V gene: TRBV10-3
CDR3 protein: AISELDTGELF

J gene: TRBJ1-1
V gene: TRBV5-1
CDR3 protein: VSSLALVNTEAF

J gene: TRBJ1-1
V gene: TRBV7-9
CDR3 protein: ASRSVRTEAF

J gene: TRBJ2-3
V gene: TRBV5-1
CDR3 protein: ASSPRTRPTDTQY

J gene: TRBJ2-1
V gene: TRBV19
CDR3 protein: ATRRGSYNEQF